The sequence of this T cell receptor beta chain was determined in a study of blood T cell repertoires in COVID-19. TCRdb keeps only in-frame clones here, not all; method: immunoSEQ multiplex PCR. Here the sample spans approximately 290,000 clones, almost 90% being singletons. Germline V gene data show CDR1 as ENHRY and CDR2 as SYGVKD. The CDR3 has 13 amino acids. V was cut by 3 bases and J by 3 bases, with 5 bases left in between. The source material was PBMCs or T cells enriched from blood (not recorded which). This sequence was found in a woman between 18 and 29 years old with acute COVID-19. The genes are TRBV10-3 and TRBJ2-2; tentatively, D is TRBD1 (5 bases). The CDR3 DNA reads TGTGCCATCAGTGAACAGGACACCGGGGAGCTGTTTTTT. Amino acid sequence: CAISEQDTGELFF.